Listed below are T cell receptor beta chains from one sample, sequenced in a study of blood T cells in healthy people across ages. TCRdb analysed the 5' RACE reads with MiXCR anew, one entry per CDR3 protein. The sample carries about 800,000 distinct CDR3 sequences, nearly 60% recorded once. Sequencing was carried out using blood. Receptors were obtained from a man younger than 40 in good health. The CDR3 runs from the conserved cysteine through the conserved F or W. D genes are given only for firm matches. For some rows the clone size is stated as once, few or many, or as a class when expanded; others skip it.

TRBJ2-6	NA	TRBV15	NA	TGTGCCACCAGCAGGGGCCTCGACTCTGGGGCCAACGTCCTGACTTTC	CATSRGLDSGANVLTF
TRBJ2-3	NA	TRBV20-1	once	TGCAGTGCTAGAGATCCCGCGGGAAAGATTCCTGGGGGCACAGATACGCAGTATTTT	CSARDPAGKIPGGTDTQYF
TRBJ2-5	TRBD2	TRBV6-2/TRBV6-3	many	TGTGCCAGCAGTTACTCTTCTAGCGGCCAAGAGACCCAGTACTTC	CASSYSSSGQETQYF
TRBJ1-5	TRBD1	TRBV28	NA	TGTGCCAGCACGATTCTACAGGGGGCGCACGATCAGCCCCAGCATTTT	CASTILQGAHDQPQHF
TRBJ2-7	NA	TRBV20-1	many	TGCAGTGCCCGGGCCTGGGAGCTCGGCTACGAGCAGTACTTC	CSARAWELGYEQYF
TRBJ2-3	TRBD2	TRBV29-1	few	TGCAGCGTTGAGACGTCCGGGGGGTTAACAGATACGCAGTATTTT	CSVETSGGLTDTQYF
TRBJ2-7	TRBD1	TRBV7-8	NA	TGTGCCAGCCACCCGACAGGGGCCGACGAGCAGTACTTC	CASHPTGADEQYF
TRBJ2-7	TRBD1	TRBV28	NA	TGTGCCTGCACACGGGGACAGGAAGCCTACGAGCAGTACTTC	CACTRGQEAYEQYF
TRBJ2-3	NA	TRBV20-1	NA	TGCAGTGCTAGAGTTTGGGAGGGCACAGATACGCAGTATTTT	CSARVWEGTDTQYF
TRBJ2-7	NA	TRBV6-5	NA	TGTGCCGGCAGTTTATACCCGGCCTATGAGCAGTACTTC	CAGSLYPAYEQYF
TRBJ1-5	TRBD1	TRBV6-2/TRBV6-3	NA	TGTGCCAGCAGTCCAGGGACAGGGGGTCAGCCCCAGCATTTT	CASSPGTGGQPQHF
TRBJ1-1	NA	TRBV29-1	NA	TGCAGCGTGACCACTGGGGACACTGAAGCTTTCTTT	CSVTTGDTEAFF
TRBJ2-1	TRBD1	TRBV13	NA	TGTGCCAGCAGCTTAGGGGACAGGGGGGGATACAATGAGCAGTTCTTC	CASSLGDRGGYNEQFF
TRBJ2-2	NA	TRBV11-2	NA	TGTGCCAGCAGCTTAGGCCTAGCAGTGAACACCGGGGAGCTGTTTTTT	CASSLGLAVNTGELFF
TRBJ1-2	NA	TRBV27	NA	TGTGCCAGCAGTCTCGACAGACTCTATGGCTACACCTTC	CASSLDRLYGYTF
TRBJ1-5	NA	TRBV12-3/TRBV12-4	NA	TGTGCCAGCAGTCCTCCCGGCAGGGCCCCGGACCATCAGCCCCAGCATTTT	CASSPPGRAPDHQPQHF
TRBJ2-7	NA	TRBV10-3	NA	TGTGCCATAGGGTCCCACGAGCAGTACTTC	CAIGSHEQYF
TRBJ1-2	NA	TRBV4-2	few	TGTGCCAGCAGCCAAGAGCGGGACGGACCGGGCGGCTACACCTTC	CASSQERDGPGGYTF
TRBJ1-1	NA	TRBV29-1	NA	TGCAGCGTTGAAGTAACAGGGTACACTGAAGCTTTCTTT	CSVEVTGYTEAFF
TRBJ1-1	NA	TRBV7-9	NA	TGTGCCAGCTACGGACCAAACACTGAAGCTTTCTTT	CASYGPNTEAFF
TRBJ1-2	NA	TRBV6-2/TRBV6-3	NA	TGTGCCAGCAGTTACCAAGCCGGGGCTTTCTATGGCTACACCTTC	CASSYQAGAFYGYTF
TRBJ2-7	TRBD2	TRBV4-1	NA	TGCGCCAGCAGCCAAGTGGGACGGGGGGGCATCTACGAGCAGTACTTC	CASSQVGRGGIYEQYF
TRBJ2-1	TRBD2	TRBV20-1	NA	TGCAGTGCTCAACCGGGACTAGCGGGGGAAAATGAGCAGTTCTTC	CSAQPGLAGENEQFF
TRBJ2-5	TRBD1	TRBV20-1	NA	TGCAGTGCAAAAACAGGGGGCCAAGAGACCCAGTACTTC	CSAKTGGQETQYF
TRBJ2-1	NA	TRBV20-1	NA	TGCAGTGCTAGTGGACTATTCTCAGGCGTACAAGAGACCCAGTTCTTC	CSASGLFSGVQETQFF
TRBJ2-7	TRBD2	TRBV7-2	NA	TGTGCCAGCAGCTTAGGTTGGGAGGGGCAGTACTTC	CASSLGWEGQYF
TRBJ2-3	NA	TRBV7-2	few	TGTGCCAGCAGCGTGACTAGTTCCACAGATACACAGTATTTT	CASSVTSSTDTQYF
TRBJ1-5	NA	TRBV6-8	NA	TGTGCCAGCAGCCGAGACAGATTGGGGGGTCAGCCCCAGCATTTT	CASSRDRLGGQPQHF
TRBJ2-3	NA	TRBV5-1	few	TGTGCCAGCAGCGTCGGACAGAGCACAGATACGCAGTATTTT	CASSVGQSTDTQYF
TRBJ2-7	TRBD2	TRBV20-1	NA	TGCAGTGCTGTGCGGGGGTCCTACGAGCAGTACTTC	CSAVRGSYEQYF
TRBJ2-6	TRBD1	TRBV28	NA	TGTGCCACTGTAACAGGGGGAGACTCTGGGGCCAACGTCCTGACTTTC	CATVTGGDSGANVLTF
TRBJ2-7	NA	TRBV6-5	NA	TGTGCCAGCAGTTACTCGGCTGTGAACTACGAGCAGTACTTC	CASSYSAVNYEQYF
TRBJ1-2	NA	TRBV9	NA	TGTGCCAGCAGCGCGTCACAGGCGAACTATGGCTACACCTTC	CASSASQANYGYTF
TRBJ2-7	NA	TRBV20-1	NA	TGCAGTGCTAGAGATGGGTCCTCCCGGCAGTACTTC	CSARDGSSRQYF
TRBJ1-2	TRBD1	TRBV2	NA	TGTGCCAGCAGCGAAGACAGGGGCCTTAGTGGTGGCTACACCTTC	CASSEDRGLSGGYTF
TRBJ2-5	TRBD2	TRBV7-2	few	TGTGCCAGCAGCTCCACCGGGACTAGCCAGGAGACCCAGTACTTC	CASSSTGTSQETQYF
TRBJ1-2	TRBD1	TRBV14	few	TGTGCCAGCAGTGAATGGACAGGGCGGACGGAGGGCTACACCTTC	CASSEWTGRTEGYTF
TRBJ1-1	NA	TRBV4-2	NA	TGTGCCAGCAGCCAAGGGGACCCGAACACTGAAGCTTTCTTT	CASSQGDPNTEAFF
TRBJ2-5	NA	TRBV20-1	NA	TGCAGTGCAAGCCTCTGGGAGGGGGCCGAATGGCAAGAGACCCAGTACTTC	CSASLWEGAEWQETQYF
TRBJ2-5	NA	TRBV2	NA	TGTGCCAGCAGGTCTCGAAGTGAGGTGACCCAGTACTTC	CASRSRSEVTQYF
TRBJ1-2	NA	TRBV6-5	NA	TGTGCCAGCAGCCCGATCGGCAGCAACTATGGCTACACCTTC	CASSPIGSNYGYTF
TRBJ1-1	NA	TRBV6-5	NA	TGTGCTACCAGTTATAACCTCTTGGACTCCCAAGCTTTCTTT	CATSYNLLDSQAFF
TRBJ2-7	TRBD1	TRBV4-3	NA	TGCACCAGCAGCGAAGGACAGGCAATCTCCTACGAGCAGTACTTC	CTSSEGQAISYEQYF
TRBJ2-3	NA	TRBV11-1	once	TGTGCCAGCAGCCACGCTGGGACCTCAGGCACAGATACGCAGTATTTT	CASSHAGTSGTDTQYF
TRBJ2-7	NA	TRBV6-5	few	TGTGCCAGCAGTGGACTACCTCTAAACTACGAGCAGTACTTC	CASSGLPLNYEQYF
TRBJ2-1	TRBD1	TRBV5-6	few	TGTGCCAGCAGCTCGACAGGGAAACGGGACAATGAGCAGTTCTTC	CASSSTGKRDNEQFF
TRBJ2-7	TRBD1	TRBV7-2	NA	TGTGCCAGCAGCCCCAGCGGACAGGTCTTTTTCCACGAGCAGTACTTC	CASSPSGQVFFHEQYF
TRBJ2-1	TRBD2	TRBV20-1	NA	TGCAGTGCTAGAGTCCCCCTTCCTCCTCTAGCGGGAGTTTACAATGAGCAGTTCTTC	CSARVPLPPLAGVYNEQFF
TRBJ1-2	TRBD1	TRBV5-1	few	TGCGCCAGCAGCGGACAGGACGATGGCTACACCTTC	CASSGQDDGYTF
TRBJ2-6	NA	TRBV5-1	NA	TGCGCCAGCAGCGTCACGGAGTCTGGGGCCAACGTCCTGACTTTC	CASSVTESGANVLTF